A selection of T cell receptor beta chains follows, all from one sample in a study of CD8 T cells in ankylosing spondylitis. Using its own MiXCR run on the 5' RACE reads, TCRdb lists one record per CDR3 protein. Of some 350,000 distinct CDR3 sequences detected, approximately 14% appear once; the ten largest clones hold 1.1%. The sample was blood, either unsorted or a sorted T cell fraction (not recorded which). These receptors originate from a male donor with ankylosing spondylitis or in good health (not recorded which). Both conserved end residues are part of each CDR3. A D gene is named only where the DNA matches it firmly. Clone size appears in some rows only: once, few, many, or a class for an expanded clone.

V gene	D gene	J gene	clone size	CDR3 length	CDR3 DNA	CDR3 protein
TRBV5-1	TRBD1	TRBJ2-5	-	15	TGCGCCAGCGTCAGGGACAGGGTCGTTGGAGAGACCCAGTACTTC	CASVRDRVVGETQYF
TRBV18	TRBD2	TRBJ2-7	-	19	TGTGCCAGCTCACCAGTTAGGGCGGGGGGGCCGCCCATGACCTACGAGCAGTACTTC	CASSPVRAGGPPMTYEQYF
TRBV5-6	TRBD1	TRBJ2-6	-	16	TGTGCCAGCAGCCCGGGACAGGTCTCTGGGGCCAACGTCCTGACTTTC	CASSPGQVSGANVLTF
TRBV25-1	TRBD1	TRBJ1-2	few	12	TGTGCCAGCAGTACAGGGGGATTTGGCTACACCTTC	CASSTGGFGYTF
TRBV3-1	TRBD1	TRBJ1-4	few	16	TGTGCCAGCAGCCGTGGGACGGACAGGCCTAATGAAAAACTGTTTTTT	CASSRGTDRPNEKLFF
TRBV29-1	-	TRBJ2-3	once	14	TGCAGCGTTGCGGTTGTGGGGGACACAGATACGCAGTATTTT	CSVAVVGDTDTQYF
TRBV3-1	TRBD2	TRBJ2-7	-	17	TGTGCCAGCAGCCTGACTAGCGGGGGGGTCAGACCCTACGAGCAGTACTTC	CASSLTSGGVRPYEQYF
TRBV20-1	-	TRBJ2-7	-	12	TGCAGTGCTAGTTTTGCGGGTGGGCCGCGGTACTTC	CSASFAGGPRYF
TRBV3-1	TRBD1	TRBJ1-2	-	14	TGTGCCAGCAGCCAAGACCGGGACAGGGGAAGCTACACCTTC	CASSQDRDRGSYTF
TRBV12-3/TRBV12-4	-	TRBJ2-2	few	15	TGTGCCAGCAGGGATAGGACCGGGGACTCCGGGGAGCTGTTTTTT	CASRDRTGDSGELFF
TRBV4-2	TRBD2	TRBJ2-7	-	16	TGTGCCAGCAGCCAAGAAGAGGTAGCGGGAGGTTACGAGCAGTACTTC	CASSQEEVAGGYEQYF
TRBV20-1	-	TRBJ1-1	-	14	TGCAGTGCAGACGCCCGCCCTTTGAACACTGAAGCTTTCTTT	CSADARPLNTEAFF
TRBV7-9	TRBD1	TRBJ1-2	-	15	TGTGCCAGCAGCTCCCGGACAGGGCCGGTCTATGGCTACACCTTC	CASSSRTGPVYGYTF